This TCR beta chain was documented in a study of CD8 T cells in Susac syndrome. This clonotype was seen once. Its matching antigen is unknown. Study-wide results and limits: The number of individuals included in the study's TCR sequencing and HLA analysis was acknowledged as relatively small.

Random hexamers were used to reverse transcribe roughly 0.45 to 1 ug of RNA. Across 54 Vbeta and 13 Jbeta, TCR beta CDR3 was amplified with immunoSEQ multiplex PCR. TCRdb reprocessed the immunoSEQ multiplex PCR reads via MiXCR and lists one record per CDR3 protein. The sample shows over 95,000 distinct CDR3 sequences, 85% to 95% of them seen only once. The CDR3 is 15 residues long. CDR1 SGHNT and CDR2 YYREEE come from the germline V gene (reference sequence). V was clipped by 4 bases and J by 1 base; unmatched bases: 6. Sample: CD4+ T cells from PBMCs. The sequence was collected from a human donor in good health. The rearrangement joins TRBV5-4 to TRBJ1-1; the match to TRBD1 covers 8 bases. DNA of the CDR3: TGTGCCAGCAGCCCAGGGGACAGGCAGAACACTGAAGCTTTCTTT. Translating it yields CASSPGDRQNTEAFF.